This T cell receptor beta chain was profiled in a study of response to subunit inactivated influenza vaccine. Whole-study results and caveats: It was suggested by the authors that few new T cells are recruited by each seasonal influenza vaccination.

TCRdb called the RT-PCR reads again in MiXCR, with one record for every CDR3 protein. Found here are around 480,000 distinct CDR3 sequences, about 17% of them singletons; the top ten hold less than 4%. Remarks on this clonotype: Its antigen remains unidentified.

CDR3 length: 13 amino acids. Trimming cost V 3 bases and J 0 bases, with 6 bases left between them. CDR1 and CDR2 from the germline V gene are SNHLY and FYNNEI. The receptor was derived from a man aged 50 to 69 who received an inactivated influenza vaccine. V gene TRBV2 combines with J gene TRBJ2-7; D gene unclear. Sequencing used CD4+ T cells sorted from PBMCs, obtained 23 months after vaccination. CDR3 sequence reads: CASSDGYSYEQYF. The CDR3 coding sequence is TGTGCCAGCAGTGACGGTTACTCCTACGAGCAGTACTTC.